This T cell receptor (beta chain) was identified in a study of T cell changes during pregnancy in multiple sclerosis. Clones were sequenced by immunoSEQ multiplex PCR, and TCRdb holds only the in-frame ones, with some missing. The sample records tens of thousands of clones, under 90% being singletons. A single count supports this clone. Trimming took 5 bases from V and 5 from J; bases not matched to a gene: 4. Germline values: CDR1 GTSNPN, CDR2 SVGIG (reference sequence). The CDR3 has 13 residues. The input for sequencing was peripheral blood, taken after pregnancy. The receptor comes from a female donor in good health, enrolled as a control in a pregnancy study. The J gene is TRBJ2-1, the V gene TRBV30, with TRBD1 identical over 9 bases. CDR3 coding DNA: TGTGCCTGGGGGACAGGGAATAACAATGAGCAGTTCTTC. It codes for CAWGTGNNNEQFF. The full variable domain, its missing parts supplied by reference TRBV30 and TRBJ2-1, is SQTIHQWPATLVQPVGSPLSLECTVEGTSNPNLYWYRQAAGRGLQLLFYSVGIGQISSEVPQNLSASRPQDRQFILSSKKLLLSDSGFYLCAWGTGNNNEQFFGPGTRLTVL.